The 14 T cell receptor beta chains in this list originate from one sample, sequenced in a study of patients and donors after allogeneic stem cell transplantation. TCRdb independently ran MiXCR on the RT-PCR reads; one entry per CDR3 protein. The table has a few hundred thousand distinct CDR3 sequences, less than 15% seen once. Input material: blood, either unsorted or a sorted T cell fraction (not recorded which). The receptors originated from a human donor who was either an allogeneic HSCT recipient or a stem cell or donor lymphocyte infusion donor (not recorded which). It is not recorded whose cells these are; they may come from a transplant donor.

The chain links TRBV4-3 to TRBJ2-3; 11 bases match TRBD2. The CDR3 sequence is 17 residues long. The trim removed 2 bases at V and 1 base at J, leaving 5 bases unmatched. CDR1 and CDR2 from the germline V gene are LGHNA and YSLEER. CDR3: CASSQTSGGSRTDTQYF. DNA of the CDR3: TGCGCCAGCAGCCAAACTAGCGGGGGCTCCCGCACAGATACGCAGTATTTT.

Points on this clonotype: Relative to the germline gene, one junction end is altered; a read error may explain this. The chain carries TRBV19 and TRBJ1-5, with 9 nucleotides matching TRBD1. The germline CDR1 and CDR2 sequences are LNHDA and SQIVND (reference sequence). The CDR3 is 15 amino acids. The CDR3 coding sequence is TGTGCCAGTAGCTCCTTGGGGACAGGGAATCCGCCCCAGCATTTT. Its translation: CASSSLGTGNPPQHF.

Only a few counts were recorded for this clonotype. V and J are TRBV5-1 and TRBJ2-7, with TRBD2 as a possible D gene (5 bases). This CDR3 spans 13 amino acids. The germline gives CDR1 SGHRS, CDR2 YFSETQ. Trimming stripped 2 bases from V and 0 bases from J, with 6 bases between. The CDR3 sequence: CASSFDYSYEQYF. The CDR3 nucleotides read TGCGCCAGCAGCTTTGACTACTCCTACGAGCAGTACTTC.

The sample holds a few counts of this clonotype. The chain recombines TRBV12-3 or TRBV12-4 with TRBJ2-2, with a weak D call TRBD2 (5 bases). The CDR3 has 16 amino acids. With 2 bases removed from V and 0 bases from J, the gap between germline ends came to 10 bases. The chain's CDR3 is CASSLYRGANTGELFF. CDR3 nucleotides: TGTGCCAGCAGTTTATATCGGGGAGCGAACACCGGGGAGCTGTTTTTT.

This clonotype came up a few times. The rearrangement joins TRBV5-1 to TRBJ2-3, with 12 bases that match TRBD2. V shed 5 bases, J shed 4 bases, and the junction held 8 bases outside the gene matches. This CDR3 is built from 16 residues. Germline assignment: CDR1 SGHRS and CDR2 YFSETQ. The CDR3 sequence: CASRELTSGRPDTQYF. DNA for the CDR3: TGCGCCAGCAGGGAACTCACTAGCGGGAGGCCAGATACGCAGTATTTT. Full variable domain (remainder filled in from reference TRBV5-1 and TRBJ2-3): KAGVTQTPRYLIKTRGQQVTLSCSPISGHRSVSWYQQTPGQGLQFLFEYFSETQRNKGNFPGRFSGRQFSNSRSEMNVSTLELGDSALYLCASRELTSGRPDTQYFGPGTRLTVL.

The chain combines TRBV28 with TRBJ1-2; unclear D gene. The germline gives CDR1 MDHEN, CDR2 SYDVKM. The CDR3 has 12 amino acids. The V end lost 5 bases, the J end lost 8 bases, and 12 bases lay between the germline ends. The DNA for the CDR3 is TGTGCCAGCAGTCTTCAGGAAGGGGGCTACACCTTC. It translates to CASSLQEGGYTF.

V and J are TRBV6-1 and TRBJ2-7; D perhaps matches TRBD1 (6 bases). The V end lost 7 bases, the J end lost 0 bases, and 19 bases lay between the germline ends. The CDR3 is 16 amino acids. CDR1 and CDR2 from the germline V gene are MNHNS and SASEGT. CDR3 bases: TGTGCCAGCAAAAGATCACGACAGGTCGACTCCTACGAGCAGTACTTC. It specifies CASKRSRQVDSYEQYF.

This clonotype was seen only a few times. The chain combines TRBV7-7 with TRBJ2-5; 7 nucleotides match TRBD1. In germline, CDR1 is SSHAT, CDR2 FNYEAQ (reference sequence). The V gene end was trimmed by 4 bases and the J gene end by 5 bases; junction bases not matched to a gene: 10. There are 15 residues in the CDR3. CDR3 bases: TGTGCCAGCAGCTCAAACCGACAGGGCGGGGAGACCCAGTACTTC. It translates to CASSSNRQGGETQYF.

This sequence joins TRBV7-9 and TRBJ2-3, with a tentative D call TRBD2 (6 bases). Germline CDR1 and CDR2: SEHNR and FQNEAQ (reference sequence). CDR3 length: 15 residues. V shed 4 bases and J shed 0 bases, with 11 bases lying between them. CDR3 amino acids: CASSSEGGSTDTQYF. In nucleotides, the CDR3 is TGTGCCAGCAGCTCAGAGGGAGGTAGCACAGATACGCAGTATTTT.

This clonotype was detected only a few times. This rearrangement joins TRBV6-5 to TRBJ2-7, with no clear D. Trimming stripped 3 bases from V and 6 bases from J, with 6 bases between. CDR1 and CDR2 (germline): MNHEY, SVGAGI. This CDR3 has 11 residues. In nucleotides, the CDR3 is TGTGCCAGCAGTTATAATGGCGAGCAGTACTTC. Translation gives CASSYNGEQYF.

This clonotype was seen a handful of times. The rearrangement uses TRBV7-9 and TRBJ2-7; D perhaps matches TRBD2 (6 bases). CDR1 and CDR2 (germline): SEHNR, FQNEAQ (reference sequence). There are 12 residues in the CDR3. V dropped 3 bases and J dropped 6 bases, with 9 bases sitting between them. In DNA form, the CDR3 reads TGTGCCAGCAGCTTGGAGACTAGCGAGCAGTACTTC. This translates into CASSLETSEQYF.

The chain links TRBV20-1 to TRBJ2-5; 8 bases line up with TRBD1. The CDR3 consists of 13 residues. Germline CDR1 is DFQATT and CDR2 is SNEGSKA (reference sequence). The junction had 7 bases not matched to a gene; V was cut back by 8 bases and J by 2 bases. DNA of the CDR3: TGCAGTTTGGACAGGGTTGGACAAGAGACCCAGTACTTC. Protein sequence: CSLDRVGQETQYF.

The chain uses TRBV6-2 or TRBV6-3 and TRBJ2-7, with D maybe TRBD1 (6 bases). Germline CDR1 reads MNHEY; CDR2 reads SVGEGT. There are 14 residues in the CDR3. Trimming took 6 bases from V and 2 from J, leaving 14 bases between them. Written as DNA, the CDR3 is TGTGCCAGCAGGCTGGACAGCCCGACCTACGAGCAGTACTTC. It specifies CASRLDSPTYEQYF.

This clonotype was seen at least ten times. The J gene is TRBJ2-2, the V gene TRBV18; TRBD1 is a possible D gene (6 bases). Germline V gives CDR1 KGHSH, CDR2 LQKENI. The CDR3 runs 18 residues. The germline V and J ends were trimmed by 3 bases and 0 bases, with 17 bases remaining between them. The CDR3 DNA is TGTGCCAGCTCACCCGGCTACGGGACAACATCGAACACCGGGGAGCTGTTTTTT. It translates to CASSPGYGTTSNTGELFF.